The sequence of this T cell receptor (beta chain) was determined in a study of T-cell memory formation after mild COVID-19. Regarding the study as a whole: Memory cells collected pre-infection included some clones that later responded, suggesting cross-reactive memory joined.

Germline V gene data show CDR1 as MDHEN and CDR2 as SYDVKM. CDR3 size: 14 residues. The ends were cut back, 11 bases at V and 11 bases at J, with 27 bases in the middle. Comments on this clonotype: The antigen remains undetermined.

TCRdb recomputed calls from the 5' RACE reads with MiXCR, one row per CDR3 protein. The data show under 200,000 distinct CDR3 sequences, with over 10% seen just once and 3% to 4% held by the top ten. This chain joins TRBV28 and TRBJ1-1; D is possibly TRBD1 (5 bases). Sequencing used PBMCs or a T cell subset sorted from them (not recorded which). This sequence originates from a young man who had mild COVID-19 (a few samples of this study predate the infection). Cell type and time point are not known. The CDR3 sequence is CASNPSAARGFAFF. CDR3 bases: TGTGCCTCTAACCCCTCCGCGGCAAGGGGTTTCGCTTTCTTT.